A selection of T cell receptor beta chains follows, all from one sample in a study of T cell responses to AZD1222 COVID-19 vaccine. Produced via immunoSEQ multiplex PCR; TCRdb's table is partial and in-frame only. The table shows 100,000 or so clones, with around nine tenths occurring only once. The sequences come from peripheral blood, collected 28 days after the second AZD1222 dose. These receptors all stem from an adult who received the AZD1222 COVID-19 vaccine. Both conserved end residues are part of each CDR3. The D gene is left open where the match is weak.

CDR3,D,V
CASSLALSGNQPQHF,-,TRBV11-2
CASSITENTEAFF,-,TRBV6-5
CASSPRDRGYNEQFF,TRBD1,TRBV18
CASTWYTEAFF,-,TRBV19
CAWSRTGNFQPQHF,TRBD1,TRBV30
CASATTDRDTEAFF,TRBD1,TRBV18
CASSLYDRDSPLHF,-,TRBV7-8
CASSAQGGQRLLGYTF,-,TRBV5-1
CASTVPGLVGQFF,TRBD2,TRBV19
CASSFGGENTEAFF,-,TRBV7-6
CASSFYRGRTEAFF,TRBD1,TRBV27
CASSDRGKGEAFF,TRBD1,TRBV9
CASSFQGGRTEAFF,TRBD1,TRBV5-1
CASSTAGGHTGELFF,TRBD2,TRBV6-2/TRBV6-3
CASSRASDYYGYTF,-,TRBV18
CASSRPRGFDNEQFF,-,TRBV25-1
CASSQGSEQYF,-,TRBV4-1
CASSPPGGLAGHTDTQYF,TRBD2,TRBV9
CAWSRTGNNYGYTF,TRBD1,TRBV30
CASSSGQGSEQFF,TRBD1,TRBV5-1
CASSLGASGKDNEQFF,TRBD2,TRBV7-9
CASSLTNSPLHF,-,TRBV28
CASSERGTLSEAFF,-,TRBV6-1
CAISDDRGKNQPQHF,TRBD1,TRBV10-3